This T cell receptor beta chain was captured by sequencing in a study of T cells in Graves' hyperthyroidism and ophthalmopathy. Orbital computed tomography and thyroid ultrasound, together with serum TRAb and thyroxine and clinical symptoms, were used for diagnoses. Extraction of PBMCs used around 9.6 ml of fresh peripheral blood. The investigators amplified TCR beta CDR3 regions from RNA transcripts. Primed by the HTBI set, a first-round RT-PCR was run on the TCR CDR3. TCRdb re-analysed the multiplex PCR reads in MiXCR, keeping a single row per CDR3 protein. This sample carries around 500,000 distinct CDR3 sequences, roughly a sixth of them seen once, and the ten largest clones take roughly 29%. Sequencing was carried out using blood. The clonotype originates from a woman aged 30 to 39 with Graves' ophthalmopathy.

The CDR3 nucleotides are TGTGCCAGCAGTCTGGGACGTACAGCGTCCCAGCCCCAGCATTTT. This sequence encodes CASSLGRTASQPQHF. The chain employs TRBV12-3 or TRBV12-4 and TRBJ1-5; D perhaps matches TRBD1 (5 bases). The CDR3 spans 15 residues. The ends were cut back, 5 bases at V and 7 bases at J, with 18 bases in the middle.